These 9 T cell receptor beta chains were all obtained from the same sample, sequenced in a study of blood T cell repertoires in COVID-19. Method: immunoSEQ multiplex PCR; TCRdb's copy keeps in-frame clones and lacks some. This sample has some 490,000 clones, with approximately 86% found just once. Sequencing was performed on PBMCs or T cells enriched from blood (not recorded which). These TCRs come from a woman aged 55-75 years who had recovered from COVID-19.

Here the CDR3 reads CASRDRATGELFF. For the CDR3, the DNA is TGTGCCAGTAGGGACAGGGCCACCGGGGAGCTGTTTTTT. The chain couples TRBV19 to TRBJ2-2; 8 bases fit TRBD1. Germline CDR1 is LNHDA and CDR2 is SQIVND (reference sequence). This CDR3 is built from 13 residues. J was trimmed by 4 bases and V by 6 bases; bases with no gene match: 1.

CDR3 in DNA: TGTGCCAGCAGGGAACGTCAGGTTCCAGGCACTGAAGCTTTCTTT. Encoded protein: CASRERQVPGTEAFF. The chain links TRBV5-4 to TRBJ1-1; D ambiguous. Germline CDR1 reads SGHNT; CDR2 reads YYREEE (reference sequence). With 5 bases removed from V and 4 bases from J, the gap between germline ends came to 18 bases. This CDR3 region has 15 residues.

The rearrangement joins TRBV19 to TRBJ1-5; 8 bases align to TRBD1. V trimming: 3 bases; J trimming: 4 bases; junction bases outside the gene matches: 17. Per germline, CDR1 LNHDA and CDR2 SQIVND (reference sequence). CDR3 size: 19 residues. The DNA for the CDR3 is TGTGCCAGTAGTATGGGGACAGGAGGTACGAGCGGGGTGAATCAGCCCCAGCATTTT. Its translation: CASSMGTGGTSGVNQPQHF. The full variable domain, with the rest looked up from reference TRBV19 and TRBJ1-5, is DGGITQSPKYLFRKEGQNVTLSCEQNLNHDAMYWYRQDPGQGLRLIYYSQIVNDFQKGDIAEGYSVSREKKESFPLTVTSAQKNPTAFYLCASSMGTGGTSGVNQPQHFGDGTRLSIL.

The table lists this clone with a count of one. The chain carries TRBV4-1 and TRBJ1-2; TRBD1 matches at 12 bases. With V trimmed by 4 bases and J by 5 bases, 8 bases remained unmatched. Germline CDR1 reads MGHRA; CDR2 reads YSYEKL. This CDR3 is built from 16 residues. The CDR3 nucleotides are TGCGCCAGCAGCCGGGGGACAGGGGGCGCCGGGTATGGCTACACCTTC. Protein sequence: CASSRGTGGAGYGYTF.

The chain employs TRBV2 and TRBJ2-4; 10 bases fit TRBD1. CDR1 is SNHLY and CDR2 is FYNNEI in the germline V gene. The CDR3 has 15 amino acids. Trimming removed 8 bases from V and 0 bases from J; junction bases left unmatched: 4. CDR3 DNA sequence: TGTGCCAGCGCCGGGACAGGGGTAGCCAAAAACATTCAGTACTTC. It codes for CASAGTGVAKNIQYF.

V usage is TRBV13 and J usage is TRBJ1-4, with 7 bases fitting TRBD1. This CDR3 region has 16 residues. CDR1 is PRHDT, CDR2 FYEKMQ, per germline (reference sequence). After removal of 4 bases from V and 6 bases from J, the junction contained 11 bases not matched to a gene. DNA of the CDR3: TGTGCCAGCAGCTGGACCCGGGACAGAGGAGATGAAAAACTGTTTTTT. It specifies CASSWTRDRGDEKLFF.

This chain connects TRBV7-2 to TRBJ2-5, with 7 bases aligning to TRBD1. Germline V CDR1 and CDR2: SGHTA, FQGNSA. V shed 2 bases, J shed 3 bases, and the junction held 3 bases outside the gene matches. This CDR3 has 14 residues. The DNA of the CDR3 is TGTGCCAGCAGCTTACAGGGGGTTGAAGAGACCCAGTACTTC. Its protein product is CASSLQGVEETQYF.

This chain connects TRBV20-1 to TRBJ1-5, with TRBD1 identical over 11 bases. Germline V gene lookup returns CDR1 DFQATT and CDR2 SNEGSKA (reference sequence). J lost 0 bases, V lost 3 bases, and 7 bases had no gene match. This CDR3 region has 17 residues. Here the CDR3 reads CSASRTGGLDSNQPQHF. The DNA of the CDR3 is TGCAGTGCTAGTAGGACAGGGGGCCTAGATAGCAATCAGCCCCAGCATTTT.

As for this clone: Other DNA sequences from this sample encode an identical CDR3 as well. CDR3 amino acids: CASSGTTNTGELFF. The CDR3 DNA reads TGTGCCAGCAGCGGGACAACGAACACCGGGGAGCTGTTTTTT. The rearrangement joins TRBV25-1 to TRBJ2-2; D is possibly TRBD1 (6 bases). The CDR3 loop spans 14 amino acids. In germline, CDR1 is MGHDK, CDR2 SYGVNS. The V gene lost 6 bases and the J gene lost 0 bases, with 8 bases spanning the gap.